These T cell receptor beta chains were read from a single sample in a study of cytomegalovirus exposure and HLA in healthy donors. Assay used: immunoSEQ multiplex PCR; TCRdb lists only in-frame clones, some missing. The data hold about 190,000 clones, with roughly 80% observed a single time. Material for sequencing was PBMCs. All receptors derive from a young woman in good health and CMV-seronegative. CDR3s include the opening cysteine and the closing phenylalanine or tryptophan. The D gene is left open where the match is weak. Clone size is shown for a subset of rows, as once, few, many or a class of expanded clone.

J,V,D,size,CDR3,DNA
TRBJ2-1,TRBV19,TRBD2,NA,CASSTSRAGGGEQFF,TGTGCCAGTAGTACATCTAGAGCGGGGGGGGGTGAGCAGTTCTTC
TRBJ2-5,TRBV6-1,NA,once,CASSAMTDQETQYF,TGTGCCAGCAGTGCGATGACAGACCAAGAGACCCAGTACTTC
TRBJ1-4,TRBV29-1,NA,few,CSVVAVDNEKLFF,TGCAGCGTTGTAGCTGTGGATAATGAAAAACTGTTTTTT
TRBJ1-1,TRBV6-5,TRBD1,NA,CASSPGQTNTEAFF,TGTGCCAGCAGCCCGGGACAGACGAACACTGAAGCTTTCTTT
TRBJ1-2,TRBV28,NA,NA,CASNVRGYSRGYTF,TGTGCCAGCAACGTAAGGGGGTACTCTCGTGGCTACACCTTC
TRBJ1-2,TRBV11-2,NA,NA,CASRDLIEGIYGYTF,TGTGCCAGCAGAGATTTGATTGAGGGAATCTATGGCTACACCTTC
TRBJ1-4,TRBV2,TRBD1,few,CASSEVGQGKEKLFF,TGTGCCAGCAGTGAAGTGGGACAGGGGAAGGAAAAACTGTTTTTT
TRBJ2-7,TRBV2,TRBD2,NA,CASRERAAGGFDYEQYF,TGTGCCAGCCGAGAGCGCGCGGCGGGGGGCTTCGACTACGAGCAGTACTTC
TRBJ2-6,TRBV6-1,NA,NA,CASSEALGGSGANVLTF,TGTGCCAGCAGTGAAGCGCTGGGGGGCTCTGGGGCCAACGTCCTGACTTTC
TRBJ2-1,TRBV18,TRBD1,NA,CASSPGTGGYNEQFF,TGTGCCAGCTCCCCAGGGACAGGGGGCTACAATGAGCAGTTCTTC
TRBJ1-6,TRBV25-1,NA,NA,CASRQTGYNSPLHF,TGTGCCAGCAGACAGACAGGTTATAATTCACCCCTCCACTTT
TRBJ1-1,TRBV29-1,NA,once,CSVPTGPNTEAFF,TGCAGCGTTCCGACAGGACCGAACACTGAAGCTTTCTTT
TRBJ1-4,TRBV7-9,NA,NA,CASRPNRALGEKLFF,TGTGCCAGCAGACCGAACAGGGCCCTCGGTGAAAAACTGTTTTTT
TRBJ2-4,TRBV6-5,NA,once,CASSLTSGVKNIQYF,TGTGCCAGCAGTTTGACTAGTGGGGTCAAAAACATTCAGTACTTC
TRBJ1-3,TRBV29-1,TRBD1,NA,CSVTGIESTIYF,TGCAGCGTGACAGGGATAGAAAGCACCATATATTTT
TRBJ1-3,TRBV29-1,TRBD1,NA,CSVATGDSGNTIYF,TGCAGCGTCGCAACAGGGGACTCTGGAAACACCATATATTTT
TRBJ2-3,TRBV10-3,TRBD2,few,CAISGTGTRTDTQYF,TGTGCCATCAGTGGTACCGGGACTAGGACAGATACGCAGTATTTT
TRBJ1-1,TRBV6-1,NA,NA,CASNTAVTTEAFF,TGTGCCAGCAATACAGCTGTTACCACTGAAGCTTTCTTT
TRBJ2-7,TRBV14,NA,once,CASSQDSRGPSYEQYF,TGTGCCAGCAGCCAAGATTCGCGGGGACCCTCCTACGAGCAGTACTTC
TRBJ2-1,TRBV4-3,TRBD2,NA,CASSQDPSGTYNEQFF,TGCGCCAGCAGCCAAGACCCTAGCGGGACTTACAATGAGCAGTTCTTC
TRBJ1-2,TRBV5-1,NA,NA,CASSLMEGGNYGYTF,TGCGCCAGCAGCTTGATGGAGGGGGGGAACTATGGCTACACCTTC
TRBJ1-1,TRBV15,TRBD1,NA,CATSPRVTGGTEAFF,TGTGCCACCAGCCCCAGAGTGACAGGGGGGACTGAAGCTTTCTTT